In its sample, the clone carrying this TCR beta chain was seen once. Generated by immunoSEQ multiplex PCR, the TCRdb table keeps only in-frame clones and is missing some. The sample has fewer than 200,000 clones, roughly four fifths seen once. This sample was included in a study of blood T cell repertoires in COVID-19. At the level of the study: Acute and convalescent COVID-19 samples came from the United States, Italy and Spain. The cDNA or gDNA used as material had been derived from T cells, B-cell-depleted T cells, or PBMCs.

Trimming took off 6 bases at V and 0 bases at J, with 12 bases between the two ends. The germline V gene encodes CDR1 LNHDA and CDR2 SQIVND (reference sequence). The CDR3 loop spans 15 amino acids. Assignment of participants to cohorts was predicated upon participant-reported clinical history. Before being deemed recovered, Cohort 3 donors had two negative PCRs, clearance, or symptom resolution. The sample comprised PBMCs or T cells enriched from blood (not recorded which). This TCR came from a man between 45 and 60 years old who had recovered from COVID-19. The chain is built from TRBV19 and TRBJ2-1; tentative D call: TRBD2 (6 bases). DNA of the CDR3: TGTGCCAGTAGGAGCGGGCATAACTCCTACAATGAGCAGTTCTTC. It codes for CASRSGHNSYNEQFF.